Listed below are T cell receptor beta chains from one sample, sequenced in a study of T cell repertoires in cytomegalovirus infection. Their antigens are not known. TCRdb re-called the reads through MiXCR, storing one row per CDR3 protein. The sample includes approximately 990,000 distinct CDR3 sequences, more than 25% seen only once; the top ten take over 13%. The sequences come from cultured CD8+ T cells from PBMCs, collected from culture after CMV antigen stimulation. The receptors derive from a human donor in good health (CMV status not recorded). Some clones in this sample may be carry-over from other donors' samples. Both conserved end residues are part of each CDR3. Fields, in order: clone size, J gene, D gene, V gene, CDR3 DNA, CDR3 protein. A D gene is named only where the DNA matches it firmly. The size entry is marked missing in some rows and otherwise reads once, few, many or a size class.

many,TRBJ2-2,-,TRBV20-1,TGCAGTGCTACCCCCGGCCCCGGGGAGCTGTTTTTT,CSATPGPGELFF
few,TRBJ2-7,-,TRBV11-2,TGTGCCAGCAGCCCCAAGAGGGCTATGATGGACGAGCAGTACTTC,CASSPKRAMMDEQYF
-,TRBJ1-1,-,TRBV7-9,TGTGCCAGCAGCTCCCTATCCCAGAAGAACACTGAAGCTTTCTTT,CASSSLSQKNTEAFF
many,TRBJ1-1,-,TRBV7-6,TGTGCCAGCAGCCCCCAAACTCTCACTGAAGCTTTCTTT,CASSPQTLTEAFF
-,TRBJ2-5,TRBD1,TRBV20-1,TGCAGTGCTAGGGTGGCAGGGGGCTATGAGACCCAGTACTTC,CSARVAGGYETQYF
-,TRBJ2-7,TRBD1,TRBV7-9,TGTGCCAGCAGCTTAGGGGACAGGAACTCCTACGAGCAGTACTTC,CASSLGDRNSYEQYF
-,TRBJ2-4,-,TRBV6-5,TGTGCCAGCAGTTACCGGGCAGAAAACATTCAGTACTTC,CASSYRAENIQYF
-,TRBJ2-3,-,TRBV12-3/TRBV12-4,TGTGCCAGCAGTAGGGCAGGAAGTACCGATACGCAGTATTTT,CASSRAGSTDTQYF
few,TRBJ1-1,-,TRBV4-1,TGCGCCAGCAGCCGCCAAGGGGCAGGGCAGGACACTGAAGCTTTCTTT,CASSRQGAGQDTEAFF
-,TRBJ2-1,-,TRBV12-3/TRBV12-4,TGTGCCAGCAGTCACAACACCTACAATGAGCAGTTCTTC,CASSHNTYNEQFF
-,TRBJ2-6,-,TRBV19,TGTGCCAGTAGAGGTCGCTCTGGGGCCAACGTCCTGACTTTC,CASRGRSGANVLTF
-,TRBJ1-4,-,TRBV27,TGTACCAGCAGTTCCTCGGATCTGGAACTGTTTTTT,CTSSSSDLELFF
few,TRBJ1-2,-,TRBV12-3/TRBV12-4,TGTGCCAGCAGTTTCGGGGAGGCCAGTAACTATGGCTACACCTTC,CASSFGEASNYGYTF
medium-sized,TRBJ1-5,-,TRBV7-2,TGTGCCAGCAGCCCTGCGGGGGCGGACAATCAGCCCCAGCATTTT,CASSPAGADNQPQHF
many,TRBJ1-1,TRBD1,TRBV6-6,TGTGCCAGCAGGTCACAGGGGCTGAACACTGAAGCTTTCTTT,CASRSQGLNTEAFF
few,TRBJ1-2,TRBD1,TRBV12-3/TRBV12-4,TGTGCCAGCAGAAAGGGGACAGGGTATTACTATGGCTACACCTTC,CASRKGTGYYYGYTF
-,TRBJ2-5,-,TRBV7-9,TGTGCCAGCAGCCCCTTTAGAGGGGGGGGACAGCTCCAAGAGACCCAGTACTTC,CASSPFRGGGQLQETQYF
-,TRBJ1-5,-,TRBV7-6,TGTGCCAGCAGCTCGGAGGCGGATAGCAATCAGCCCCAGCATTTT,CASSSEADSNQPQHF
many,TRBJ2-5,-,TRBV7-2,TGTGCCAGCAGCGAAACAGACTATCAAGAGACCCAGTACTTC,CASSETDYQETQYF
-,TRBJ2-1,TRBD1,TRBV7-2,TGTGTCAGCAGCTTGAACAGGGGGCTGGACTACAATGAGCAGTTCTTC,CVSSLNRGLDYNEQFF